What follows is one T cell receptor beta chain and its context. Its matching antigen is unknown. These data come from a study of CD8 T cells in ankylosing spondylitis. V lost 4 bases and J lost 0, with 7 bases in between. Germline CDR1 reads MGHDK; CDR2 reads SYGVNS. This CDR3 region has 14 residues. Quantitative 5'-RACE was performed with molecular barcodes, and it yielded the TCR beta libraries. TCRdb re-called the 5' RACE reads with MiXCR, one entry per CDR3 protein. Found here are 700,000 to 1,000,000 distinct CDR3 sequences, roughly 10% of them singletons; the top ten hold about 0.49%. Study-wide results and limits: Some motif variants had been reported before (in reactive arthritis synovial fluid and blood). CD8+ by phenotype, disease-linked clones were relatively rare in peripheral blood. Typical of ankylosing spondylitis blood, it appeared, was a TCR beta motif of under 10 highly homologous variants. It was reported that disease-linked clones were significantly enriched in matched ankylosing spondylitis synovial fluid.

The TCR originated in a male donor with ankylosing spondylitis. Sequenced material: blood, either unsorted or a sorted T cell fraction (not recorded which). V and J are TRBV25-1 and TRBJ1-3; D remains unclear. As DNA, the CDR3 is TGTGCCAGCAGTGCGATAAGCTCTGGAAACACCATATATTTT. Its protein product is CASSAISSGNTIYF. Variable domain in full (rest from reference TRBV25-1 and TRBJ1-3): EADIYQTPRYLVIGTGKKITLECSQTMGHDKMYWYQQDPGMELHLIHYSYGVNSTEKGDLSSESTVSRIRTEHFPLTLESARPSHTSQYLCASSAISSGNTIYFGEGSWLTVV.